This T cell receptor (beta chain) was sequenced in a study of blood T cell repertoires in COVID-19. Study in general: COVID-19 samples collected from the United States, Italy and Spain covered acute and convalescent phases. From T cells, B-cell-depleted T cells, or PBMCs came the material, which was cDNA or gDNA.

V trimming: 4 bases; J trimming: 1 base; junction bases outside the gene matches: 1. CDR1 is MGHDK, CDR2 SYGVNS, per germline. This CDR3 contains 14 residues. Authors' processing steps: Researchers report that nucleated cell counts were estimated from reference gene primer amplification. Data came from immunoSEQ multiplex PCR; TCRdb stores just in-frame clones and leaves some out. The DNA was the basis for D and trimming; V, J and clone size are from that table. The sample carries 200,000 to 250,000 clones, roughly 80% recorded once. This chain links TRBV25-1 with TRBJ2-3; 8 bases line up with TRBD1. The TCR sequence derives from a woman older than 75 with active or convalescent COVID-19. Input material: peripheral blood. This CDR3 reads CASSVQGGTDTQYF. The CDR3, as DNA: TGTGCCAGCAGTGTACAGGGGGGCACAGATACGCAGTATTTT.